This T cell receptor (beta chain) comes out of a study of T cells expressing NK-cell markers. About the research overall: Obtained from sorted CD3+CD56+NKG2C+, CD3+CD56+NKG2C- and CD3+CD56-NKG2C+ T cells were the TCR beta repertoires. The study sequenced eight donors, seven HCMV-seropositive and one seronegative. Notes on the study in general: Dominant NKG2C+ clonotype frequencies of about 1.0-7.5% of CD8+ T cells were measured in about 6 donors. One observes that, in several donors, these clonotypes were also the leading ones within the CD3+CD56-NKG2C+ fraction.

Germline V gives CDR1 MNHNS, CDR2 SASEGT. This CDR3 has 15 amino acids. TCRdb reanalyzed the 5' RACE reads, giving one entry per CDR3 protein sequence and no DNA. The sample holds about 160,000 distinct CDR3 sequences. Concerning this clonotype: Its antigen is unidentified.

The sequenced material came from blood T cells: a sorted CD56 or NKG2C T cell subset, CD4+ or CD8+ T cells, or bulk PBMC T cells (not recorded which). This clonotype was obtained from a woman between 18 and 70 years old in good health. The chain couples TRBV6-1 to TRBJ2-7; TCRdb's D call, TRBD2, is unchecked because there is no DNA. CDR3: CASRGTSRFSYEQYF.